Shown below are 8 T cell receptor beta chains from a single sample sequenced in a study of Ad26.COV2.S vaccination and SARS-CoV-2 variants. The method was immunoSEQ multiplex PCR; TCRdb's version includes in-frame clones alone and lacks a portion of them. The sample carries some 390,000 clones, around 91% recorded once. As to treatment: some 19 received Ad26.COV2.S at low or high dose, single or two shots; about 5 received placebo; per-sample allocation not given. The investigators took samples on day 63 after the first vaccine or placebo injection. The specimen was peripheral blood, collected in a trial of Ad26.COV2.S vaccine versus placebo. The receptors shown here come from a person aged 18-65 years who received the Ad26.COV2.S COVID-19 vaccine or a placebo.

The rearrangement joins TRBV10-1 to TRBJ2-2; D gene ambiguous. Trimming took off 7 bases at V and 6 bases at J, with 15 bases between the two ends. The CDR3 is 14 residues long. The germline gives CDR1 WNHNN, CDR2 SYGVQD (reference sequence). CDR3 loop: CASTSRLGSGELFF. DNA for the CDR3: TGCGCCAGCACGAGCAGGTTGGGTTCCGGGGAGCTGTTTTTT.

This rearrangement joins TRBV30 to TRBJ1-6, with D unresolved. CDR1 and CDR2 from the germline V gene are GTSNPN and SVGIG (reference sequence). The length of the CDR3 is 14 residues. The V end was cut by 8 bases, the J end by 0 bases, with 11 bases between. CDR3 sequence: CALQETSYNSPLHF. The CDR3 DNA sequence: TGTGCCCTTCAGGAAACCTCCTATAATTCACCCCTCCACTTT.

CDR3 DNA: TGTGCCAGCAGCCAAGCGTTCCGACTAGCGGGAGCCAATGAGCAGTTCTTC. Protein product: CASSQAFRLAGANEQFF. V usage is TRBV3-1 (or the pseudogene TRBV3-2) and J usage is TRBJ2-1, with 12 bases fitting TRBD2. The CDR3 spans 17 residues. V lost 1 base to trimming and J lost 6 bases; unmatched junction nucleotides: 7. CDR1 and CDR2 from the germline V gene are LGHDT and YNNKEL (reference sequence).

The V gene is TRBV6-4, the J gene TRBJ2-5, with 7 bases lining up with TRBD2. Per the germline V gene, CDR1 is MRHNA and CDR2 is SNTAGT. This CDR3 is 13 amino acids long. J gave up 4 bases and V 6 bases, and 5 bases lay outside the gene matches. The CDR3 nucleotides read TGTGCCAGCAGCAAGCGGGATCGAGAGACCCAGTACTTC. It yields the protein CASSKRDRETQYF.

This clone was picked up a small number of times. The V and J genes are TRBV2 and TRBJ1-1; 7 bases are a match to TRBD1. V lost 11 bases to trimming and J lost 3 bases; unmatched junction nucleotides: 9. Germline CDR1 is SNHLY and CDR2 is FYNNEI. This CDR3 has 13 amino acids. Written as DNA, the CDR3 is TGTGCCTCAGGGGAAGACAGGGACACTGAAGCTTTCTTT. Translating gives CASGEDRDTEAFF.

The chain carries TRBV4-1 and TRBJ2-3, with 9 bases identical to TRBD2. After removal of 1 base from V and 4 bases from J, the junction contained 9 bases not matched to a gene. This CDR3 is built from 17 residues. CDR1 and CDR2 (germline): MGHRA, YSYEKL. The CDR3 DNA reads as TGCGCCAGCAGCCAAGCCGACGCGGGAGGGAGGGCAGATACGCAGTATTTT. Encoded protein: CASSQADAGGRADTQYF.

The V gene is TRBV5-1, the J gene TRBJ2-2; 9 nucleotides align to TRBD2. Trimming at V came to 5 bases and at J to 5 bases, leaving 13 bases not matched to a gene. This CDR3 has 17 residues. Looked up from germline, CDR1 is SGHRS and CDR2 is YFSETQ. CDR3 residues: CASRAASGTVFTGELFF. CDR3 coding DNA: TGCGCCAGCAGGGCGGCTAGCGGGACTGTGTTTACCGGGGAGCTGTTTTTT.

This chain's CDR3 is CASSLAYPRIAGEEKTYNEQFF. The CDR3 DNA reads as TGCGCCAGCAGCTTGGCCTATCCACGAATAGCGGGAGAGGAAAAAACCTACAATGAGCAGTTCTTC. The genes are TRBV5-1 and TRBJ2-1; 9 nucleotides match TRBD2. With 0 bases clipped from V and 2 bases from J, the junction kept 21 bases outside the gene matches. Germline V gives CDR1 SGHRS, CDR2 YFSETQ. The length of the CDR3 is 22 residues.